This T cell receptor beta chain originates from a study of T-cell reconstitution after alpha-beta-depleted transplantation in children. Germline lookup yields CDR1 MGHRA and CDR2 YSYEKL. CDR3 length: 14 amino acids. V lost 8 bases to trimming and J lost 2 bases; unmatched junction nucleotides: 7. TCRbeta library construction was performed incorporating unique molecular identifiers. MiXCR, applied by TCRdb to the PCR reads, yields one record per CDR3 protein. The sample includes approximately 640,000 distinct CDR3 sequences, approximately 15% of them seen just once. This TCR was sampled from a human donor who donated a stem cell graft to a child with acute myeloid leukemia. Sequenced material: PBMCs from the stem cell graft donor, taken from the stem cell graft. The chain uses TRBV4-1 and TRBJ2-5; 8 bases fit TRBD2. CDR3 DNA sequence: TGCGCCAGCGGCGGGGGGCCCGCTCAAGAGACCCAGTACTTC. The encoded protein is CASGGGPAQETQYF.